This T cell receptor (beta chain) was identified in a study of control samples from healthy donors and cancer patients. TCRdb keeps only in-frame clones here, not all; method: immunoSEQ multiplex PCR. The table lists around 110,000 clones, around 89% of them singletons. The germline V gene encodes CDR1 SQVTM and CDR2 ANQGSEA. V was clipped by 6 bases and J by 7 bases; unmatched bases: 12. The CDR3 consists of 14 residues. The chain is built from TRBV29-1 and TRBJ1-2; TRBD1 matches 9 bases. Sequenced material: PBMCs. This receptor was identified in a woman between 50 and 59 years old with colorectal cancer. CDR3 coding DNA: TGCAGCGTCTCAGGACTGGACAGGGGCATTGGCTACACCTTC. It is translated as CSVSGLDRGIGYTF.